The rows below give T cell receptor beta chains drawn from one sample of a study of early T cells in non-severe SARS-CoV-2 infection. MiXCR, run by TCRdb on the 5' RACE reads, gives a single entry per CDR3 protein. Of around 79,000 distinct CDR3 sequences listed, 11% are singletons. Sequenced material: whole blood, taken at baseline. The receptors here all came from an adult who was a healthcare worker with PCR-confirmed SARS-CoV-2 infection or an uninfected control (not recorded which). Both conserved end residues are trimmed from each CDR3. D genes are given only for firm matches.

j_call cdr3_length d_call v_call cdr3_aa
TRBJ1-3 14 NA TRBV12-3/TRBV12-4 ASSFQGGRTGNTIY
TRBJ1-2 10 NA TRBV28 ASSFNRDGYT
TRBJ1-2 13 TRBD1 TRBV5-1 ASSLAGTGDYGYT
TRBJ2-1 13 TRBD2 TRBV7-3 ASSPGLASYNEQF
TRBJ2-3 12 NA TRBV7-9 ASSLWGVEDTQY
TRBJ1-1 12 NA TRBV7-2 ASSRGRSNTEAF
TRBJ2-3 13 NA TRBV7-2 ASSLAPEPPDTQY
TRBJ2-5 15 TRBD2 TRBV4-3 ASSQDLAGGTQETQY
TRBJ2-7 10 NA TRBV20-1 SANTRLREQY
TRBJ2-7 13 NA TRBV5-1 ASSSGAGESYEQY
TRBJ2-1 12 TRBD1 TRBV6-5 ASSRDRAYNEQF
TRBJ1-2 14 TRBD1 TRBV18 ASSQKTGGGNYGYT
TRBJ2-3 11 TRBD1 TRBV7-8 ASSLGQGDTQY
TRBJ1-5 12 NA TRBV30 AWSESFINQPQH
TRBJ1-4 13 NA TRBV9 ASSVSGRLNEKLF
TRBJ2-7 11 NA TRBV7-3 ASSHRDFTEQY
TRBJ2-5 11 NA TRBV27 ASSPHGEETQY
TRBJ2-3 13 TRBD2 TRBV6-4 ASSEVAGGPDTQY
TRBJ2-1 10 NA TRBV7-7 ASSGAAGEQF
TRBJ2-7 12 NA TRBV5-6 ASSRPKGRHEQY
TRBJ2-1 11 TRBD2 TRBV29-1 SGVAGGGNEQF
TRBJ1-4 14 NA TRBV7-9 ASSPTLGGYNEKLF
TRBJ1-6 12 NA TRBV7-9 ASELGSYNSPLH
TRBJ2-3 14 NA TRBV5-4 ASSLDRDPPRDTQY
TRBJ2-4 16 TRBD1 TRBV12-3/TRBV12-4 ASSFTLGQGVAKNIQY
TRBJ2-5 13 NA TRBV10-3 AISEYREKGETQY
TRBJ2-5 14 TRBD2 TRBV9 ASSVGSGGARETQY